This TCR beta chain was captured by sequencing in a study of shared clonotypes between healthy human individuals. Turning to the study itself: Aged 18 to 49, the donors were a couple of women and a few men.

CD8 cells regarded as naive lacked CD45RO, were positively chosen for CCR7, and omitted terminally differentiated effector memory CD45RA+ cells. On this clone: No antigen is known for it.

Trimming cost V 1 base and J 3 bases, with 13 bases left between them. The germline CDR1 and CDR2 sequences are WSHSY and SAAADI. The length of the CDR3 is 15 residues. Using immunoSEQ multiplex PCR, the repertoire was profiled, and TCRdb retains in-frame clones only, with some absent. The table records about 2.1 million clones, approximately 94% of them present only once. Study-wide results and limits: Some clonotypes were shared by all four sorted-subset donors, while others were not shared. The non-shared ones had lower generation probabilities than the shared ones.

The origin of this receptor is a man aged 18 to 29 in good health. Some clones in this sample may be carry-over from other donors' samples. Sample: naive CD8+ T cells from PBMCs. The genes are TRBV10-2 and TRBJ2-7, with a weak D call TRBD2 (5 bases). The CDR3 DNA is TGCGCCAGCAGTGAGTGGGGAAGTGGAGGCTACGAGCAGTACTTC. Its protein is CASSEWGSGGYEQYF.